This passage covers 32 T cell receptor beta chains from one sample sequenced in a study of a mutant IDH1 vaccine in newly diagnosed glioma. Some clones are missing from TCRdb's copy, which holds only in-frame ones; the method was immunoSEQ multiplex PCR. The table shows 50,000 to 65,000 clones, with 84% occurring only once. Time point specified: week 11, during vaccination. The study gave 300 ug of mutant IDH1 20-mer peptide per vaccine dose, with topical imiquimod. These receptors have no known antigen. The sample was PBMCs, taken from a glioma patient whose treatment included an IDH1 peptide vaccine. The receptors originated from a woman aged 45-65 years with glioma.

V gene TRBV5-1 combines with J gene TRBJ2-7; 9 bases map to TRBD1. The length of the CDR3 is 13 residues. The V segment lost 4 bases and the J segment 5 bases; nucleotides outside the gene matches: 4. Germline V lookup: CDR1 SGHRS, CDR2 YFSETQ. Here the CDR3 reads CASSPRDRDEQYF. The DNA for the CDR3 is TGCGCCAGCAGCCCCCGGGACAGGGACGAGCAGTACTTC.

The genes are TRBV6-1 and TRBJ1-5, with D uncertain. This CDR3 has 15 residues. CDR1 is MNHNS and CDR2 is SASEGT in the germline V gene. The germline V and J ends were trimmed by 2 bases and 2 bases, with 10 bases remaining between them. The CDR3 reads CASSENDRGNQPQHF. The CDR3 coding sequence is TGTGCCAGCAGTGAAAATGATAGGGGCAATCAGCCCCAGCATTTT.

The chain employs TRBV7-3 and TRBJ2-2, with 7 bases lining up with TRBD1. The CDR3 has 16 amino acids. Per germline, CDR1 SGHTA and CDR2 FQGTGA. The trim removed 3 bases at V and 3 bases at J, leaving 7 bases unmatched. The CDR3 spells CASSLGPTGDTGELFF. CDR3 sequence (DNA): TGTGCCAGCAGCTTGGGACCTACAGGGGACACCGGGGAGCTGTTTTTT.

This clone was counted only a few times. V and J are TRBV2 and TRBJ2-2; D uncertain. Germline assignment: CDR1 SNHLY and CDR2 FYNNEI. Deletions cut 2 bases from V and 6 bases from J, with 1 base between. This CDR3 contains 11 residues. The CDR3 region is CASSESGELFF. CDR3 nucleotide sequence: TGTGCCAGCAGTGAATCCGGGGAGCTGTTTTTT.

The gene calls are TRBV19 and TRBJ2-5, with 9 positions matching TRBD1. The CDR3 is 14 amino acids. CDR1 LNHDA and CDR2 SQIVND come from the germline V gene (reference sequence). Trimming took 9 bases from V and 4 from J; bases not matched to a gene: 9. CDR3 sequence: CASKRQGEAETQYF. The CDR3 DNA is TGTGCCAGCAAGCGACAGGGGGAAGCAGAGACCCAGTACTTC. Based on the CDR3 plus reference TRBV19 and TRBJ2-5, the full variable domain is DGGITQSPKYLFRKEGQNVTLSCEQNLNHDAMYWYRQDPGQGLRLIYYSQIVNDFQKGDIAEGYSVSREKKESFPLTVTSAQKNPTAFYLCASKRQGEAETQYFGPGTRLLVL.

The chain recombines TRBV29-1 with TRBJ2-1; 8 bases match TRBD2. CDR1 SQVTM and CDR2 ANQGSEA come from the germline V gene. This CDR3 contains 15 residues. Trimming at V came to 3 bases and at J to 7 bases, leaving 11 bases not matched to a gene. The CDR3, as DNA: TGCAGCGTTGATAGGGCGGGGGGCGAAGGGAATGAGCAGTTCTTC. It yields the protein CSVDRAGGEGNEQFF.

In this sample, this clone turned up once. The V call is TRBV5-1, the J call TRBJ1-2; 7 bases agree with TRBD1. Germline CDR1 reads SGHRS; CDR2 reads YFSETQ. J gave up 1 base and V 10 bases, and 10 bases lay outside the gene matches. The CDR3 length is 14 residues. The CDR3 region is CACSPGQHNYGYTF. For the CDR3, the DNA is TGCGCCTGCTCCCCGGGACAGCATAACTATGGCTACACCTTC.

This clone was observed once. This chain joins TRBV5-4 and TRBJ2-1; possible D gene TRBD2, 6 bases. The CDR3 runs 17 residues. Germline CDR1 SGHNT, CDR2 YYREEE (reference sequence). Trimming took 0 bases from V and 7 from J, leaving 20 bases between them. Here the CDR3 reads CASSLGGGAGKRNEQFF. The DNA of the CDR3 is TGTGCCAGCAGCTTGGGCGGCGGGGCAGGGAAAAGGAATGAGCAGTTCTTC.

The chain combines TRBV25-1 with TRBJ1-2, with TRBD1 as a possible D gene (5 bases). The ends were cut back, 3 bases at V and 13 bases at J, with 12 bases in the middle. CDR1 is MGHDK and CDR2 is SYGVNS in the germline V gene. The CDR3 runs to 11 residues. CDR3 in DNA: TGTGCCAGCAGTGACGGGGGGAGGTTCACCTTC. It codes for CASSDGGRFTF.

This chain connects TRBV7-9 to TRBJ2-7; 8 bases align to TRBD2. Germline values: CDR1 SEHNR, CDR2 FQNEAQ (reference sequence). This CDR3 comprises 14 residues. Trimming removed 3 bases from V and 5 bases from J; junction bases left unmatched: 6. The CDR3 nucleotides are TGTGCCAGCAGCTTGGGCGGGGGGTTTAACGAGCAGTACTTC. Protein product: CASSLGGGFNEQYF.

The rearrangement uses TRBV29-1 and TRBJ2-7; D gene uncertain. CDR3 length: 12 residues. Trimming took 5 bases from V and 6 from J, leaving 14 bases between them. Germline V lookup: CDR1 SQVTM, CDR2 ANQGSEA. In DNA form, the CDR3 reads TGCAGCGTTTCTCCCAATTCTGCCGAGCAGTACTTC. Residues: CSVSPNSAEQYF.

J is TRBJ1-3 and V is TRBV6-6; D is ambiguous. This CDR3 spans 16 amino acids. V gave up 4 bases and J gave up 2 bases, with 15 bases separating them. Germline V lookup: CDR1 MNHNY, CDR2 SVGAGI (reference sequence). The CDR3 loop reads CASSLRPPGAGNTIYF. CDR3 DNA sequence: TGTGCCAGCAGTTTAAGACCCCCGGGCGCTGGAAACACCATATATTTT.

CDR3 residues: CASSQSGTGNEKLFF. The CDR3 nucleotides are TGTGCCAGCAGCCAATCCGGGACAGGGAATGAAAAACTGTTTTTT. J is TRBJ1-4 and V is TRBV5-8; TRBD1 matches at 9 bases. Looked up from germline, CDR1 is SGHTS and CDR2 is YDEGEE. This CDR3 has 15 amino acids. Losses at the gene ends were 4 bases for V and 5 bases for J; bases not matched to a gene: 6. The complete variable domain, with remaining parts taken from reference TRBV5-8 and TRBJ1-4, reads EAGVTQSPTHLIKTRGQQATLRCSPISGHTSVYWYQQALGLGLQFLLWYDEGEERNRGNFPPRFSGRQFPNYSSELNVNALELEDSALYLCASSQSGTGNEKLFFGSGTQLSVL.

The DNA for the CDR3 is TGTGCCAGCAGTGCCCTGACAGGCGTTAATGAAAAACTGTTTTTT. Protein product: CASSALTGVNEKLFF. The chain uses TRBV2 and TRBJ1-4; maybe TRBD1 (6 bases). Germline V CDR1 and CDR2: SNHLY, FYNNEI. V was cut by 4 bases and J by 4 bases, with 13 bases left in between. The CDR3 covers 15 residues.

V gene TRBV9 combines with J gene TRBJ2-7; the D is unclear. V was pared by 0 bases and J by 6 bases, with 13 bases between. Germline lookup yields CDR1 SGDLS and CDR2 YYNGEE. CDR3 size: 14 residues. As DNA, the CDR3 is TGTGCCAGCAGCGTAGCCCAGAGCCTCGGCGAGCAGTACTTC. Translated, it gives CASSVAQSLGEQYF.

This clone is a singleton in its sample. V is TRBV5-1 and J is TRBJ2-5, with a tentative D call TRBD1 (5 bases). The CDR3 sequence is 15 residues long. Trimming took 1 base from V and 3 from J, leaving 13 bases between them. Germline CDR1 reads SGHRS; CDR2 reads YFSETQ. This chain's CDR3 is CASSLTGLMKETQYF. The CDR3, as DNA: TGCGCCAGCAGCTTGACAGGCCTTATGAAAGAGACCCAGTACTTC.

V is TRBV18 and J is TRBJ2-2, with a tentative D call TRBD1 (6 bases). The CDR3 extends over 15 amino acids. CDR1 and CDR2 (germline): KGHSH, LQKENI. V was shortened by 0 bases and J by 1 base, with 6 bases between the two germline ends. In DNA, the CDR3 is TGTGCCAGCTCACCACCGGGACAGAACACCGGGGAGCTGTTTTTT. Its protein product is CASSPPGQNTGELFF.

The chain is built from TRBV5-1 and TRBJ2-3; the D call may be TRBD1 or TRBD2 (5 bases each). Looked up from germline, CDR1 is SGHRS and CDR2 is YFSETQ. V lost 0 bases to trimming and J lost 5 bases, with 16 bases between them. The CDR3 covers 16 residues. The CDR3 bases are TGCGCCAGCAGCTTGGAAAGGGGAAGCGGAGGAGATACGCAGTATTTT. It codes for CASSLERGSGGDTQYF.

V is TRBV11-2 and J is TRBJ2-5; no clear D. CDR3 length: 15 residues. The germline V and J ends were trimmed by 5 bases and 1 base, with 14 bases remaining between them. Looked up from germline, CDR1 is SGHAT and CDR2 is FQNNGV. The CDR3 DNA reads as TGTGCCAGCAGCCGTTTCCGGGCCCGCCAAGAGACCCAGTACTTC. It encodes CASSRFRARQETQYF.

This clone appeared a single time. This sequence joins TRBV7-2 and TRBJ1-5; D call uncertain. Per germline, CDR1 SGHTA and CDR2 FQGNSA. V lost 5 bases to trimming and J lost 4 bases, with 9 bases between them. CDR3 length equals 13 residues. The CDR3: CASSLTTNQPQHF. CDR3 bases: TGTGCCAGCAGCCTCACGACAAATCAGCCCCAGCATTTT.

This chain connects TRBV7-9 to TRBJ1-4; 9 positions match TRBD1. The CDR3 extends over 17 amino acids. Germline values: CDR1 SEHNR, CDR2 FQNEAQ (reference sequence). The trim removed 3 bases at V and 5 bases at J, leaving 10 bases unmatched. The CDR3 sequence: CASSLGPQGAQNEKLFF. The CDR3 DNA reads TGTGCCAGCAGCTTGGGTCCACAGGGGGCGCAGAATGAAAAACTGTTTTTT.

This chain links TRBV5-1 with TRBJ2-2; maybe TRBD1 (6 bases). The CDR3 sequence is 16 residues long. V was pared by 4 bases and J by 6 bases, with 19 bases between. Germline V gene lookup returns CDR1 SGHRS and CDR2 YFSETQ. CDR3 region: CASSPFSGQPAGELFF. Written as DNA, the CDR3 is TGCGCCAGCAGCCCTTTTTCCGGACAGCCCGCCGGGGAGCTGTTTTTT.

V and J are TRBV4-3 and TRBJ1-6; the match to TRBD1 covers 9 bases. V gave up 3 bases and J gave up 7 bases; unmatched junction bases: 4. Germline lookup yields CDR1 LGHNA and CDR2 YSLEER. The CDR3 spans 15 residues. The DNA of the CDR3 is TGCGCCAGCAGCCACGGGACAGGGAGCAATTCACCCCTCCACTTT. The encoded protein is CASSHGTGSNSPLHF.

The V gene is TRBV6-5, the J gene TRBJ1-2; no firm D call. The CDR3 has 11 residues. CDR1 is MNHEY, CDR2 SVGAGI, per germline. With 4 bases removed from V and 4 bases from J, the gap between germline ends came to 4 bases. The CDR3 loop reads CASSSGYGYTF. CDR3 DNA sequence: TGTGCCAGCAGTTCTGGCTATGGCTACACCTTC.

The chain couples TRBV5-5 to TRBJ2-5; D perhaps matches TRBD1 (5 bases). The CDR3 is 13 amino acids. Germline assignment: CDR1 SGHKS and CDR2 YYEKEE (reference sequence). With 4 bases removed from V and 2 bases from J, the gap between germline ends came to 9 bases. In nucleotides, the CDR3 is TGTGCCAGCAGCCCACAGGTTCAAGAGACCCAGTACTTC. As protein: CASSPQVQETQYF. The whole variable domain, remainder taken from reference TRBV5-5 and TRBJ2-5, is DAGVTQSPTHLIKTRGQQVTLRCSPISGHKSVSWYQQVLGQGPQFIFQYYEKEERGRGNFPDRFSARQFPNYSSELNVNALLLGDSALYLCASSPQVQETQYFGPGTRLLVL.

The chain has TRBV27 and TRBJ2-3, with a possible D match to TRBD1 (6 bases). V lost 5 bases to trimming and J lost 4 bases, with 16 bases between them. The CDR3 runs 15 residues. CDR1 and CDR2 from the germline V gene are MNHEY and SMNVEV (reference sequence). The CDR3 bases are TGTGCCAGCAGTCCCACAGGGTTTAGGGCAGATACGCAGTATTTT. Protein: CASSPTGFRADTQYF.

The chain recombines TRBV19 with TRBJ1-3; possibly TRBD1 for D (6 bases). The germline V and J ends were trimmed by 10 bases and 4 bases, with 17 bases remaining between them. Germline V lookup: CDR1 LNHDA, CDR2 SQIVND (reference sequence). The CDR3 runs 14 residues. The CDR3 here is CATLRQGPGNTIYF. In DNA form, the CDR3 reads TGTGCCACCCTACGGCAGGGGCCGGGAAACACCATATATTTT. The full variable domain, completed using reference TRBV19 and TRBJ1-3, is DGGITQSPKYLFRKEGQNVTLSCEQNLNHDAMYWYRQDPGQGLRLIYYSQIVNDFQKGDIAEGYSVSREKKESFPLTVTSAQKNPTAFYLCATLRQGPGNTIYFGEGSWLTVV.

The rearrangement links TRBV19 to TRBJ1-5; no clear D. There are 13 residues in the CDR3. V was clipped by 4 bases and J by 2 bases, with 6 bases between them. Germline V gene sequence: CDR1 LNHDA, CDR2 SQIVND (reference sequence). The CDR3 DNA reads TGTGCCAGTAGTAATCAGGGCAATCAGCCCCAGCATTTT. It translates to CASSNQGNQPQHF.

V gene TRBV7-2 combines with J gene TRBJ1-4; no firm D call. CDR1 and CDR2 (germline): SGHTA, FQGNSA. The CDR3 totals 13 residues. V was trimmed by 11 bases and J by 3 bases, leaving 13 bases between them. The CDR3 DNA sequence: TGTGCCGGATCCCTAGAACCTAATGAAAAACTGTTTTTT. It specifies CAGSLEPNEKLFF.

The V gene is TRBV4-1, the J gene TRBJ1-5; tentatively, D is TRBD1 (5 bases). Trimming stripped 4 bases from V and 5 bases from J, with 9 bases between. Per germline, CDR1 MGHRA and CDR2 YSYEKL. The CDR3 length is 13 residues. This CDR3 reads CASSPVGDQPQHF. As DNA, the CDR3 is TGCGCCAGCAGCCCAGTAGGGGATCAGCCCCAGCATTTT.

This chain uses TRBV30 with TRBJ1-6; a weak D match, TRBD1 (5 bases). Germline V lookup: CDR1 GTSNPN, CDR2 SVGIG (reference sequence). The CDR3 spans 16 residues. Trimming shortened V by 6 bases and J by 12 bases, and 27 bases separated the two germline ends. The CDR3 spells CACEGPHARRIQPLHF. In DNA, the CDR3 is TGTGCCTGTGAGGGACCGCATGCTCGGAGGATTCAACCCCTCCACTTT.

The V and J genes are TRBV6-1 and TRBJ1-2; maybe TRBD1 (6 bases). The CDR3 is 14 residues long. Germline CDR1 reads MNHNS; CDR2 reads SASEGT. The V end was cut by 7 bases, the J end by 4 bases, with 16 bases between. This chain's CDR3 is CASTKEGVGYGYTF. The CDR3 DNA is TGTGCCAGCACCAAAGAGGGGGTAGGCTATGGCTACACCTTC.